The rows below give T cell receptor beta chains drawn from one sample of a study. TCRdb reprocessed the RT-PCR reads with MiXCR, giving one entry per CDR3 protein. The data contain approximately 720,000 distinct CDR3 sequences, 11% to 15% of them seen just once; the ten biggest clones take up roughly 4%. Specimen: memory CD4+ T cells from blood. Every receptor here comes from a female donor in good health, serving as a healthy control. Both conserved end residues are part of each CDR3. D genes are given only for firm matches. Clone size appears in some rows only: once, few, many, or a class for an expanded clone.

>many|TRBD2|TRBJ2-5|TRBV20-1
TGCAGTGCTAGGGTAGCGGGGCAAGAGACCCAGTACTTC
CSARVAGQETQYF
>few|TRBD1|TRBJ1-2|TRBV12-3/TRBV12-4
TGTGCCAGCAGTAGACAGGGGGAAGGGTATGGCTACACCTTC
CASSRQGEGYGYTF
>.|.|TRBJ2-3|TRBV11-2
TGTGCCAGCAGCTTAGATCCGACTAGGACAGATACGCAGTATTTT
CASSLDPTRTDTQYF
>many|TRBD1|TRBJ2-2|TRBV10-3
TGTGCCATCAGTGAGGGACAGGGAGTAGGCGGGGAGCTGTTTTTT
CAISEGQGVGGELFF
>.|.|TRBJ1-1|TRBV5-1
TGCGCCAGCAGTTCCGGGACGAACGAGGGATTTCCAAAAACTGAAGCTTTCTTT
CASSSGTNEGFPKTEAFF
>few|.|TRBJ1-2|TRBV12-3/TRBV12-4
TGTGCCAGCAGTGGACAGTATGGCTACACCTTC
CASSGQYGYTF
>.|.|TRBJ1-1|TRBV6-9
TGTGCCAGCAGTTATGATGGCGCAATCAACATGAACACTGAAGCTTTCTTT
CASSYDGAINMNTEAFF
>many|.|TRBJ2-5|TRBV11-2
TGTGCCAGCAGCTTCCGGGGGCGCGGAGAAGAGACCCAGTACTTC
CASSFRGRGEETQYF
>.|TRBD1|TRBJ2-7|TRBV12-3/TRBV12-4
TGTGCCAGCCAATCCCCACAGGGGGACTACGAGCAGTACTTC
CASQSPQGDYEQYF
>.|.|TRBJ1-1|TRBV7-2
TGTGCCAGCAGCTTAAGGTATCAGGACACTGAAGCTTTCTTT
CASSLRYQDTEAFF
>many|TRBD2|TRBJ2-3|TRBV11-2
TGTGCCAGCAGCTTATTGCCGGGAGGGATCACAGATACGCAGTATTTT
CASSLLPGGITDTQYF
>few|TRBD1|TRBJ1-2|TRBV4-3
TGCGCCAGCAGCCAAACCTTTACCGGGACAGAAGTTGGTGGCTACACCTTC
CASSQTFTGTEVGGYTF
>.|.|TRBJ2-2|TRBV7-8
TGTGCCAGCAGCAAGTTGGGGAACACCGGGGAGCTGTTTTTT
CASSKLGNTGELFF
>.|.|TRBJ1-2|TRBV7-3
TGTGCCAGCAGCTTAAATCACTGGGCAGAGGATGGCTACACCTTC
CASSLNHWAEDGYTF
>few|.|TRBJ2-4|TRBV6-5
TGTGCCGGCCCACCGCGGACAGTCAAAAACATTCAGTACTTC
CAGPPRTVKNIQYF
>few|.|TRBJ2-2|TRBV7-6
TGTGCCAGCAGCTTAGCGGGGGCAGGGACTACCGGGGAGCTGTTTTTT
CASSLAGAGTTGELFF
>.|.|TRBJ1-2|TRBV5-6
TGTGCCACCCAGCTTGGTTTGAACTATGGCTACACCTTC
CATQLGLNYGYTF
>.|.|TRBJ1-5|TRBV4-1
TGCGCCAGCAGCCAAGACGGAGGAATTGGAAATCAGCCCCAGCATTTT
CASSQDGGIGNQPQHF
>few|.|TRBJ1-2|TRBV20-1
TGCAGTGCTAGCTTGGGTAGCGGCTATGGCTACACCTTC
CSASLGSGYGYTF
>many|TRBD2|TRBJ2-7|TRBV27
TGTGCCAGCAAAAAGCAGAGCGGGACCGATGAGCAGTACTTC
CASKKQSGTDEQYF
>many|TRBD2|TRBJ2-5|TRBV30
TGTGCCTGGAGTATAGCGGGTCAGACCCAGTACTTC
CAWSIAGQTQYF
>.|TRBD1|TRBJ1-6|TRBV6-6
TGTGCCAGCACCGGACAGGGTGTCTCACCCCTCCACTTT
CASTGQGVSPLHF
>.|TRBD2|TRBJ2-5|TRBV5-1
TGCGCCAGCAGCGACCCAGGCGGGGGACCCGCCCAGTACTTC
CASSDPGGGPAQYF
>.|TRBD2|TRBJ2-3|TRBV12-3/TRBV12-4
TGTGCCAGCAGTAATAGCGGGGCGTTACTTAGCACAGATACGCAGTATTTT
CASSNSGALLSTDTQYF
>.|.|TRBJ2-3|TRBV18
TGTGCCAGCTCACCTTACCTAGCGCGCACAGATACGCAGTATTTT
CASSPYLARTDTQYF
>once|.|TRBJ1-1|TRBV3-1
TGTGCCAGCAGCCTTCAAATGACGGGAAGCGCTGAAGCTTTCTTT
CASSLQMTGSAEAFF
>few|.|TRBJ1-5|TRBV7-8
TGTGCCAGCAGCTTAGAAGCGGAGCGCAATCAGCCCCAGCATTTT
CASSLEAERNQPQHF
>few|TRBD1|TRBJ2-5|TRBV7-9
TGTGCCAGCACCAACAGGGGGGAGACCCAGTACTTC
CASTNRGETQYF
>.|TRBD2|TRBJ2-1|TRBV18
TGTGCCAGCTCATCCACTAGCGCCTCCTACAATGAGCAGTTCTTC
CASSSTSASYNEQFF
>.|.|TRBJ2-3|TRBV5-1
TGCGCCAGCAGCACCAGACCCCCGAGCACAGATACGCAGTATTTT
CASSTRPPSTDTQYF
>.|TRBD1|TRBJ1-5|TRBV7-2
TGTGCCAGCAGCATAAACAGGGGTCAGCCCCAGCATTTT
CASSINRGQPQHF
>many|TRBD1|TRBJ2-4|TRBV20-1
TGCAGTGCCGTTACTAGGACAGGGAGATACATTCAGTACTTC
CSAVTRTGRYIQYF
>many|TRBD2|TRBJ2-5|TRBV20-1
TGCAGTGCTGTTAGCGGGTCGAATCAAGAGACCCAGTACTTC
CSAVSGSNQETQYF
>.|.|TRBJ2-7|TRBV7-2
TGTGCCAGCAGCTTTCAAAGGGCCGCGGACTACCTTTCCGGCGAGCAGTACTTC
CASSFQRAADYLSGEQYF
>few|TRBD2|TRBJ2-3|TRBV3-1
TGTGCCAGCAGCCAAGACGGAGCGGGGGGTGCAGATACGCAGTATTTT
CASSQDGAGGADTQYF
>.|TRBD1|TRBJ2-7|TRBV27
TGTGCCAGCAGCCATGGGAGACAGGGGTCCTACGAGCAGTACTTC
CASSHGRQGSYEQYF
>many|TRBD1|TRBJ1-1|TRBV10-3
TGTGCCATCAGTCCTTTCGGACAGGTCAACACTGAAGCTTTCTTT
CAISPFGQVNTEAFF
>few|TRBD1|TRBJ1-4|TRBV6-5
TGTGCCAGCAGTTACCAGGGGGGTGGAGAAAAACTGTTTTTT
CASSYQGGGEKLFF
>once|TRBD1|TRBJ2-6|TRBV27
TGTGCCAGCAGTAAAAGGGACAGGGGCTCCTCTGGGGCCAACGTCCTGACTTTC
CASSKRDRGSSGANVLTF
>.|TRBD2|TRBJ2-1|TRBV2
TGTGCCAGCAGTGGAATACCGGGGGGCTACAATGAGCAGTTCTTC
CASSGIPGGYNEQFF
>few|TRBD1|TRBJ1-3|TRBV4-3
TGCGCCAGCAGCACAGGGGGTCCTGGAAACACCATATATTTT
CASSTGGPGNTIYF
>many|.|TRBJ2-1|TRBV4-3
TGCGCCAGCAGCCAAGGGAGGAGCTCCTACAATGAGCAGTTCTTC
CASSQGRSSYNEQFF
>many|TRBD2|TRBJ2-1|TRBV20-1
TGCAGTGCTCGGACTAGCGGGATTGATGAGCAGTTCTTC
CSARTSGIDEQFF
>many|TRBD2|TRBJ2-1|TRBV12-3/TRBV12-4
TGTGCCAGCCGTACTAGCGGCCCCTACAATGAGCAGTTCTTC
CASRTSGPYNEQFF
>many|TRBD1|TRBJ2-7|TRBV18
TGTGCCAGCTCACTAGGGACAGGGGCGTCCTACGAGCAGTACTTC
CASSLGTGASYEQYF
>few|TRBD2|TRBJ2-7|TRBV5-1
TGCGCCAGCATGGGACTAGCGGGAGCCCACTACGAGCAGTACTTC
CASMGLAGAHYEQYF
>.|TRBD2|TRBJ2-1|TRBV10-3
TGTGCCATCAGTGAGGCGCTAGCGGGTTACAATGAGCAGTTCTTC
CAISEALAGYNEQFF
>.|TRBD1|TRBJ2-1|TRBV27
TGTGCCAGCAGTATTCTCGGACAGGGAATATACAATGAGCAGTTCTTC
CASSILGQGIYNEQFF
>.|.|TRBJ2-2|TRBV12-3/TRBV12-4
TGTGCCAGCACCCGGGAGCTGTTTTTT
CASTRELFF
>.|.|TRBJ2-1|TRBV12-3/TRBV12-4
TGTGCCAGCAGTCAAAGAAATGAGCAGTTCTTC
CASSQRNEQFF
>few|TRBD1|TRBJ2-4|TRBV18
TGTGCCAGCTCACCACTCGACAGGGGATGGGAAAACATTCAGTACTTC
CASSPLDRGWENIQYF
>few|TRBD1|TRBJ1-2|TRBV6-6
TGTGCCAGCAGAACGCCGGGACAGAACTATGGCTACACCTTC
CASRTPGQNYGYTF
>.|.|TRBJ2-3|TRBV7-2
TGTGCCAGCAAACCGGGACATTTATTCGCGCAGTATTTT
CASKPGHLFAQYF
>.|.|TRBJ1-1|TRBV20-1
TGCAGTGCTAAACACTTAGGGGCTGAAGCTTTCTTT
CSAKHLGAEAFF
>few|TRBD2|TRBJ2-7|TRBV4-1
TGCGCCAGCAGCCCGCGACTAGCGGGGAACGAGCAGTACTTC
CASSPRLAGNEQYF
>.|.|TRBJ1-1|TRBV24-1
TGTGCCACCAGTGCGTCACAGGGGAACACTGAAGCTTTCTTT
CATSASQGNTEAFF
>.|.|TRBJ1-1|TRBV9
TGTGCCAGCAGCGCCCTGGGGGGTGAAGCTTTCTTT
CASSALGGEAFF
>few|.|TRBJ1-3|TRBV6-5
TGTGCCAGCAGGGTAGGGGGGAGAGGAAACACCATATATTTT
CASRVGGRGNTIYF
>few|TRBD1|TRBJ1-3|TRBV20-1
TGCAGTGCGCCGTGGACAGGGTTGAACACCATATATTTT
CSAPWTGLNTIYF